Listed here are 9 T cell receptor beta chains from one sample, sequenced in a study of blood T cell repertoires in COVID-19. The assay was immunoSEQ multiplex PCR, and TCRdb's table has in-frame clones only and misses some. The sample carries around 140,000 clones, about 76% recorded once. The sample comprised peripheral blood. These receptors were obtained from a human donor in a cohort sampled during active COVID-19.

The rearrangement links TRBV6-6 to TRBJ2-3, with TRBD1 matching 9 bases. CDR3 length: 16 amino acids. Germline V gene sequence: CDR1 MNHNY, CDR2 SVGAGI (reference sequence). V lost 7 bases and J lost 5; bases outside the gene matches: 13. CDR3 loop: CASTLDRTGAGDTQYF. CDR3 coding DNA: TGTGCCAGCACACTGGACCGGACAGGGGCGGGAGATACGCAGTATTTT.

This clone was counted between two and nine times. The gene calls are TRBV28 and TRBJ1-2, with 7 bases identical to TRBD1. V dropped 5 bases and J dropped 5; count of bases not matched to a gene: 8. Germline V gives CDR1 MDHEN, CDR2 SYDVKM. This CDR3 is built from 14 residues. The CDR3 spells CASSPPGGGYGYTF. CDR3 coding DNA: TGTGCCAGCAGTCCCCCAGGGGGTGGGTATGGCTACACCTTC.

The rearrangement joins TRBV27 to TRBJ2-2; 11 bases are shared with TRBD2. Germline V gene lookup returns CDR1 MNHEY and CDR2 SMNVEV (reference sequence). V lost 6 bases to trimming and J lost 6 bases; unmatched junction nucleotides: 9. This CDR3 spans 16 amino acids. CDR3 sequence (DNA): TGTGCCAGCAGACTCATAGCGGGAGGGCTTTCCGGGGAGCTGTTTTTT. The encoded protein is CASRLIAGGLSGELFF.

The V gene is TRBV11-3, the J gene TRBJ2-6; TRBD1 matches at 9 bases. From germline, CDR1 is SGHNT and CDR2 YENEEA. Germline trimming cut 1 base from V and 2 bases from J; bases unmatched to any gene: 0. The CDR3 totals 16 residues. The CDR3 loop reads CASSLGQGAGANVLTF. CDR3 in DNA: TGTGCCAGCAGCTTAGGACAGGGGGCTGGGGCCAACGTCCTGACTTTC.

The V gene is TRBV28, the J gene TRBJ2-5, with TRBD2 matching 10 bases. This CDR3 has 16 residues. Looked up from germline, CDR1 is MDHEN and CDR2 is SYDVKM. V shed 3 bases, J shed 4 bases, and the junction held 8 bases outside the gene matches. CDR3 protein: CASSFLAGVPGETQYF. CDR3 coding DNA: TGTGCCAGCAGTTTCCTAGCGGGAGTGCCCGGAGAGACCCAGTACTTC.

The genes are TRBV27 and TRBJ2-3; perhaps TRBD1 as D (5 bases). CDR3 length equals 13 residues. Germline-derived CDR1 and CDR2 are MNHEY and SMNVEV (reference sequence). V was trimmed by 3 bases and J by 6 bases, leaving 10 bases between them. CDR3 region: CASSLAGSDTQYF. The CDR3 nucleotides read TGTGCCAGCAGTTTGGCAGGGTCGGATACGCAGTATTTT.

This chain joins TRBV7-6 and TRBJ2-1, with 10 bases fitting TRBD2. V dropped 5 bases and J dropped 3; count of bases not matched to a gene: 4. The CDR3 loop spans 15 amino acids. CDR1 and CDR2 (germline): SGHVS, FNYEAQ. The CDR3 spells CASSHRLAGYNEQFF. CDR3 DNA sequence: TGTGCCAGCAGCCACAGACTAGCGGGCTACAATGAGCAGTTCTTC. The full variable domain, with the rest looked up from reference TRBV7-6 and TRBJ2-1, is GAGVSQSPRYKVTKRGQDVALRCDPISGHVSLYWYRQALGQGPEFLTYFNYEAQQDKSGLPNDRFSAERPEGSISTLTIQRTEQRDSAMYRCASSHRLAGYNEQFFGPGTRLTVL.

Here the CDR3 reads CASSSRRGGFGGANVLTF. CDR3 nucleotides: TGTGCCAGCAGCTCCCGCCGGGGAGGGTTTGGTGGGGCCAACGTCCTGACTTTC. This chain links TRBV7-2 with TRBJ2-6; 7 bases line up with TRBD2. The ends lost 4 bases at V and 3 bases at J; junction bases unmatched: 12. Germline V gene data show CDR1 as SGHTA and CDR2 as FQGNSA. CDR3 size: 18 residues.

This clone was found once. J is TRBJ2-5 and V is TRBV4-1; no clear D. V was shortened by 4 bases and J by 5 bases, with 14 bases between the two germline ends. The CDR3 is 14 amino acids. Per germline, CDR1 MGHRA and CDR2 YSYEKL. CDR3 in DNA: TGCGCCAGCAGCCTCAACTCAGGAATGGAGACCCAGTACTTC. Encoded protein: CASSLNSGMETQYF.